This T cell receptor beta chain appears in the sequencing data of a study of blood T cell repertoires in COVID-19 (dated by TCRdb to the early 2020s). Regarding the research as a whole: Samples from collaborators originated in the United States, Italy and Spain and spanned both the acute and convalescent phases of COVID-19. Where available, HLA class I and class II types were obtained from metadata supplied by the sample provider rather than from assay-based typing. The prospective study material was composed of cDNA or gDNA derived from T cells, B-cell-depleted T cells, or PBMCs. A de-identified subject ID, COVID-19 status, age in years and sex were almost always included in the sample metadata. The repertoires were released in a freely available public database intended as a resource for research on the immune response to SARS-CoV-2. Deeply sampled blood TCRbeta repertoires from subjects exposed to, actively infected with, or recovered from COVID-19 were included in the dataset. The samples were drawn from the first 160 participants of the ongoing ImmuneRACE study and from 1,200 or so subjects provided by 6 global collaborators.

Each collaborating institution followed its own protocols to collect whole blood in K2EDTA tubes. Collaborator samples were shipped for TCRbeta analysis as frozen whole blood, isolated PBMCs, or DNA extracted from either sample type. TCRbeta CDR3 regions were amplified from genomic DNA using the immunoSEQ Assay, a bias-controlled multiplex PCR. The authors' analysis ran thus. Within the assay, amplification of reference gene primers was used to estimate how many nucleated cells each sample contained. To quantify the absolute abundance of each unique TCRbeta CDR3 rearrangement, sequence reads were collapsed and filtered. For each sample, productive Simpson clonality was calculated as the square root of Simpson's diversity index across productive rearrangements. Held by TCRdb, this immuneACCESS table contains in-frame sequences only and omits some clones. Under half of the omission traces to an unresolved V gene where checked; the cause of the rest is unknown. For V, J and clone size, that table is used; D and trimming come from the DNA. This sample gives 150,000 to 200,000 clones in total; roughly 90% of them show up just once. The top ten clonotypes cover over 15% of the sample.

Details on this clone: Its binding antigen is unknown. Base-call qualities are not available, and no considerably larger clone is one nucleotide away.

V is pruned by 5 bases and J by 3 bases, leaving 2 bases of the junction without a gene match. The CDR3, cysteine through phenylalanine, is 14 amino acids long. The sequence is cut down to CDR3 DNA, 42 bases in frame from base 1. The germline V gene provides CDR1 SGHTA and CDR2 FQGNSA. Study-level results and caveats: The quantity of clinical and demographic metadata differed by source and by participant and was supplied without curation.

The specimen sequenced was peripheral blood. The chain was built from TRBV7-2 and TRBJ2-7; 12 of the junction bases match TRBD2. The receptor's source is a man in his sixties with active or convalescent COVID-19. The CDR3: CASSRTSGNYEQYF. The DNA sequence reads TGTGCCAGCAGCCGGACTAGCGGGAACTACGAGCAGTACTTC.